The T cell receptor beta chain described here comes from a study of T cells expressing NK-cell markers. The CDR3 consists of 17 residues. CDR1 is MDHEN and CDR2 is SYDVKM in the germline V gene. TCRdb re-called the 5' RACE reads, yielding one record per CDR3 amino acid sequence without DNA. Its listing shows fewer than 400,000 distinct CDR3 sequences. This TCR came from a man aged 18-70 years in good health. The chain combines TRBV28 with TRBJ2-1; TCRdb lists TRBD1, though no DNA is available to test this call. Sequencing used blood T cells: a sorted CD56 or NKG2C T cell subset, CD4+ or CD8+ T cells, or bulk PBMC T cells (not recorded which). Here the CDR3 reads CASSHTSGTGDYNEQFF.